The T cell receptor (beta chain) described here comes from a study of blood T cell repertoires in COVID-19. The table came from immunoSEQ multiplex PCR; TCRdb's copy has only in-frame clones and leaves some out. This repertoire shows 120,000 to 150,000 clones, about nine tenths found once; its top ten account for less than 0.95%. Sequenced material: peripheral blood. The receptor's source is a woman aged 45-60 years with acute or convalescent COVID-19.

The CDR3 loop reads CASSQGQGGYEQYF. In DNA, the CDR3 is TGTGCCAGCAGCCAAGGACAGGGTGGCTACGAGCAGTACTTC. The chain has TRBV3-1 (or the pseudogene TRBV3-2) and TRBJ2-7, with 7 positions matching TRBD1. CDR3 length equals 14 residues. J lost 3 bases, V lost 1 base, and 3 bases had no gene match. The V gene's germline CDR1 is LGHDT and CDR2 YNNKEL (reference sequence).